This TCR beta chain derives from a study of early T cells in non-severe SARS-CoV-2 infection. Across the study: Chains were unpaired, as sequencing was done on bulk RNA from unsorted whole blood. Study findings and constraints: Reliance on VDJdb matching favored anti-spike CD8 responses; private and CD4 specificities were missed.

This clonotype was seen only a few times. What it binds is not known. Unique molecular identifiers were attached to individual cDNA molecules. TCRdb reanalysed the 5' RACE reads using MiXCR and keeps one entry per CDR3 protein. The data hold 85,000 to 100,000 distinct CDR3 sequences, with approximately 10% observed a single time. Germline-derived CDR1 and CDR2 are SGHAT and FQNNGV. CDR3 length: 14 amino acids. J gave up 4 bases and V 5 bases, and 6 bases lay outside the gene matches. J is TRBJ2-3 and V is TRBV11-2; TRBD2 matches at 7 bases. The source is an adult who was a healthcare worker with PCR-confirmed SARS-CoV-2 infection or an uninfected control (not recorded which). The material sequenced was whole blood, taken at baseline. The DNA of the CDR3 is TGTGCCAGCAGCCCCCTGACTAGCCCAGATACGCAGTATTTT. This encodes CASSPLTSPDTQYF.